This entry features one T cell receptor beta chain sequence. Looked up from germline, CDR1 is SGDLS and CDR2 is YYNGEE. Trimming took off 0 bases at V and 2 bases at J, with 5 bases between the two ends. This CDR3 is 13 amino acids long. Profiling relied on immunoSEQ multiplex PCR, and the TCRdb table lists in-frame clones only, not all of them. The sample includes 200,000 to 250,000 clones, over 90% of them seen just once. This sample stems from a study of control samples from healthy donors and cancer patients. The origin of this receptor is a man aged 45-65 years in good health. What was sequenced was blood. The chain is built from TRBV9 and TRBJ2-5; D gene unclear. The CDR3 nucleotides are TGTGCCAGCAGCGTAGACATACAAGAGACCCAGTACTTC. It yields the protein CASSVDIQETQYF. Full variable domain (outside the CDR3, taken from reference TRBV9 and TRBJ2-5): DSGVTQTPKHLITATGQRVTLRCSPRSGDLSVYWYQQSLDQGLQFLIQYYNGEERAKGNILERFSAQQFPDLHSELNLSSLELGDSALYFCASSVDIQETQYFGPGTRLLVL.